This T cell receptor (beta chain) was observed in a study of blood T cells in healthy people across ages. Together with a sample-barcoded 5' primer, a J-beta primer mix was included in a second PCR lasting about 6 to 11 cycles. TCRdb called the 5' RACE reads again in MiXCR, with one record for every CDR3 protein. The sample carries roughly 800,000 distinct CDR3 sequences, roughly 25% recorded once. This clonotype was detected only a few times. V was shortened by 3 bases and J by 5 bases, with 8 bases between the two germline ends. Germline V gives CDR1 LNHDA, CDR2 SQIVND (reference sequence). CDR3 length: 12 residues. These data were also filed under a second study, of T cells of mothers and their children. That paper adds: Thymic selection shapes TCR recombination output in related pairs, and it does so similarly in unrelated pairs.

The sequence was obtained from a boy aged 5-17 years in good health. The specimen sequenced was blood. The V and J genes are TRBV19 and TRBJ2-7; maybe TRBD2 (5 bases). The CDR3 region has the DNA TGTGCCAGTAGTATGGGGAGAGACGAGCAGTACTTC. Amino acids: CASSMGRDEQYF.